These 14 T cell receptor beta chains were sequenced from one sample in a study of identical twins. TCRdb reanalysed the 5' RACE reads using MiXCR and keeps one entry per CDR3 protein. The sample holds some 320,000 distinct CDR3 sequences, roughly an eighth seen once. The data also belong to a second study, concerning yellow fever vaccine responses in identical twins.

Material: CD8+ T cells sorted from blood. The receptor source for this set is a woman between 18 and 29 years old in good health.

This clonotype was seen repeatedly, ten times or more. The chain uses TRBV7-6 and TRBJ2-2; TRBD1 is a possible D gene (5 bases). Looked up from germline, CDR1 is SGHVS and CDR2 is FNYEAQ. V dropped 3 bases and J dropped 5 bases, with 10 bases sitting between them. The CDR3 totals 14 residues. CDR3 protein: CASSFRGATGELFF. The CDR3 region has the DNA TGTGCCAGCAGCTTTCGTGGGGCGACCGGGGAGCTGTTTTTT.

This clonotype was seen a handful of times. The CDR3 nucleotides read TGTGCCAGCAGACACTATACAGGGGGCCTTTACAATGAGCAGTTCTTC. It specifies CASRHYTGGLYNEQFF. This chain joins TRBV27 and TRBJ2-1, with TRBD1 matching over 9 bases. V lost 6 bases, J lost 4 bases, and 10 bases stayed unmatched. Germline V gives CDR1 MNHEY, CDR2 SMNVEV (reference sequence). The CDR3 is 16 amino acids.

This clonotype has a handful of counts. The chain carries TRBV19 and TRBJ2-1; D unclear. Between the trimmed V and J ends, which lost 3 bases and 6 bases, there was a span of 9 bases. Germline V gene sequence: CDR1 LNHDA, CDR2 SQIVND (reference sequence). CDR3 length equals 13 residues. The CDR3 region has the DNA TGTGCCAGTAGTATCCTCTATACCAATGAGCAGTTCTTC. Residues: CASSILYTNEQFF.

CDR3: CASSDRGAGEQYV. DNA of the CDR3: TGTGCCAGCAGTGATCGGGGGGCTGGTGAGCAGTACGTC. The J gene is TRBJ2-7, the V gene TRBV6-1; weak D call: TRBD2 (7 bases). The CDR3 covers 13 residues. Germline V gene sequence: CDR1 MNHNS, CDR2 SASEGT. Trimming cost V 3 bases and J 7 bases, with 13 bases left between them.

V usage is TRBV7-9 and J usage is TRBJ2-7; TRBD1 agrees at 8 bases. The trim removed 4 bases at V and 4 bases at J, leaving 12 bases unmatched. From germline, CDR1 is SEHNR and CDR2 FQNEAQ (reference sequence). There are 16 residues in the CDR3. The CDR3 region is CASSSPAAGGAYEQYF. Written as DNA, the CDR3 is TGTGCCAGCAGCTCCCCCGCGGCAGGGGGCGCATACGAGCAGTACTTC.

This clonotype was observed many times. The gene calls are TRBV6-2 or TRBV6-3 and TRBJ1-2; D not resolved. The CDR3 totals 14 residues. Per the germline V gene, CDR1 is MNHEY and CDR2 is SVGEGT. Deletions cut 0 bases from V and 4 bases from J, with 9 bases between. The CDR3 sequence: CASSYSGRLYGYTF. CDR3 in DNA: TGTGCCAGCAGTTACTCCGGCCGACTCTATGGCTACACCTTC.

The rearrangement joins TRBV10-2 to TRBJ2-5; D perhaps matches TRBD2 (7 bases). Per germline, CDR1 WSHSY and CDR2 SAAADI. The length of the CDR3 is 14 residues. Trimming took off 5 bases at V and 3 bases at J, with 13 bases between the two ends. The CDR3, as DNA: TGCGCCAGCAGTTCCAGGGGAGGGAAAGAGACCCAGTACTTC. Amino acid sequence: CASSSRGGKETQYF.

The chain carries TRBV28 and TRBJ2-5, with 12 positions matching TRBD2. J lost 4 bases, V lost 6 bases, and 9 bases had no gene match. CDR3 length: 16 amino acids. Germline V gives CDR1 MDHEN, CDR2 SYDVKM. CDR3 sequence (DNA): TGTGCCAGCAGACCCCTACCGGGACTAGCGGGAGAGACCCAGTACTTC. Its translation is CASRPLPGLAGETQYF.

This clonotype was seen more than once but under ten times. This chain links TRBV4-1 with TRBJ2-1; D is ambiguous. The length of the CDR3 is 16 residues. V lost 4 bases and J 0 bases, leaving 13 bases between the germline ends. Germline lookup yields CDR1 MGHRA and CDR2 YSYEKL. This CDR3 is CASSPLDESSYNEQFF. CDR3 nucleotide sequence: TGCGCCAGCAGCCCCCTCGACGAGAGCTCCTACAATGAGCAGTTCTTC.

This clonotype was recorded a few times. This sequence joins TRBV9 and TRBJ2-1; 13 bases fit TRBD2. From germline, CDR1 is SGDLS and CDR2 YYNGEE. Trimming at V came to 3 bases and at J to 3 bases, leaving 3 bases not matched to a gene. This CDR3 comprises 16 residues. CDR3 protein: CASSAGTSGIYNEQFF. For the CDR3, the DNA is TGTGCCAGCAGCGCCGGGACTAGCGGGATCTACAATGAGCAGTTCTTC.

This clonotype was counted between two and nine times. This CDR3 is CASSQNQNEQFF. CDR3 sequence (DNA): TGTGCCAGCAGCCAAAACCAGAATGAGCAGTTCTTC. The J gene is TRBJ2-1, the V gene TRBV4-2; D gene unclear. The germline V gene has CDR1 LGHNA and CDR2 YNFKEQ. Trimming removed 2 bases at V and 7 bases at J, with 6 bases between. The CDR3 totals 12 residues.

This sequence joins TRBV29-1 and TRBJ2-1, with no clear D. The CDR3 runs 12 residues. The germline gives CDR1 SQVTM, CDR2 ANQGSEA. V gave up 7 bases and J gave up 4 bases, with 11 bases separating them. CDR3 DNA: TGCAGCGCCAGGACGGATTACAATGAGCAGTTCTTC. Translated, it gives CSARTDYNEQFF.

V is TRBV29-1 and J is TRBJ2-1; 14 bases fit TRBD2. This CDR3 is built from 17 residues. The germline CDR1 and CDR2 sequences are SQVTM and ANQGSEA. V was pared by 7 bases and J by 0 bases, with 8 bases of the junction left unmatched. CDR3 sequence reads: CSAEYGTSGSSYNEQFF. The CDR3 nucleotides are TGCAGCGCTGAGTACGGGACTAGCGGGAGCTCCTACAATGAGCAGTTCTTC.

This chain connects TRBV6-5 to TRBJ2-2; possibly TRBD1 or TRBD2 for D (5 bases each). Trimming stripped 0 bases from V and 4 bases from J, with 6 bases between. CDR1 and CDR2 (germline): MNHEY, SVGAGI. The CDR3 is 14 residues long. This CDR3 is CASSYSGTTGELFF. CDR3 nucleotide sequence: TGTGCCAGCAGTTACTCGGGGACCACCGGGGAGCTGTTTTTT.